The T cell receptor (beta chain) described here comes from a study of T-cell reconstitution after alpha-beta-depleted transplantation in children. General study results and limits: Some patients owed their high day-60 TCRbeta diversity to surviving recipient T cells and thymic progenitors.

The CDR3 length is 14 residues. CDR1 is MDHEN and CDR2 is SYDVKM in the germline V gene. The V segment lost 7 bases and the J segment 2 bases; nucleotides outside the gene matches: 4. In this sample, this clonotype turned up a few times. Antigen: not known. The TCRbeta library incorporated unique molecular identifiers. TCRdb itself ran the PCR reads through MiXCR, one entry per CDR3 protein. The sample has about 250,000 distinct CDR3 sequences, 20% to 30% seen once. The genes are TRBV28 and TRBJ2-7; 11 bases fit TRBD2. This sequence originates from a female patient aged 2-9 years who had a stem cell transplant for congenital amegakaryocytic thrombocytopenia, so the T cells may come from the graft donor. The sequences come from PBMCs, mostly from graft donor cells, collected 360 days after TCRalphabeta/CD19-depleted stem cell transplant. The DNA for the CDR3 is TGTGCCAGCAACCTAGCGGGAGGCCCCTACGAGCAGTACTTC. Protein: CASNLAGGPYEQYF.